The sequence of this T cell receptor (beta chain) was determined in a study of cytomegalovirus exposure and HLA in healthy donors. This CDR3 region has 15 residues. Germline V lookup: CDR1 MGHRA, CDR2 YSYEKL. V shed 0 bases and J 1 base; nucleotides not matched to a gene: 0. With respect to this clone: The same CDR3 can be traced to other DNA sequences in this sample.

Vbeta (60) and Jbeta (13) primers were used in the PCR. Data came from immunoSEQ multiplex PCR; TCRdb stores just in-frame clones and leaves some out. The sample totals around 74,000 clones. The clonotype comes from a man aged 25 to 40 in good health and CMV-seronegative. V usage is TRBV4-1 and J usage is TRBJ2-5; 9 bases line up with TRBD2. The sequencing input was PBMCs. This CDR3 reads CASSQETSGQETQYF. The CDR3 nucleotides are TGCGCCAGCAGCCAAGAGACTAGCGGCCAAGAGACCCAGTACTTC.